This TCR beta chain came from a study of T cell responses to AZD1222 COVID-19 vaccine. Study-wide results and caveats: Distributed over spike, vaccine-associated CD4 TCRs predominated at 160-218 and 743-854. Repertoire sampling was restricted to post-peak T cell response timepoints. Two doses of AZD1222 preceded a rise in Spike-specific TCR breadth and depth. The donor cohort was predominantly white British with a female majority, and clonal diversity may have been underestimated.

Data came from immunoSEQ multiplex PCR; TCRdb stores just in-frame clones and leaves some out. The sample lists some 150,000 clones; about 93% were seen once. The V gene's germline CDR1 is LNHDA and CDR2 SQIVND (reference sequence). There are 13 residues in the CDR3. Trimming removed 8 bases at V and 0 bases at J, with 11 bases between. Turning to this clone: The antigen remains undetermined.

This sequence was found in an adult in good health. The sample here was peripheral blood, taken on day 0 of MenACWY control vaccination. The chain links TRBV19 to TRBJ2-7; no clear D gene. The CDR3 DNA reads TGTGCCAGTTCCGGCGTAATCTCCTACGAGCAGTACTTC. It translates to CASSGVISYEQYF.